What follows is one T cell receptor beta chain and its context. This CDR3 spans 12 amino acids. The V gene's germline CDR1 is MDHEN and CDR2 SYDVKM. This specimen belongs to a study of naive and memory T cell subsets. The SP2 primer and nested alpha and beta constant region primers amplified ligated cDNA in four rounds. TCRdb reanalysed the 5' RACE reads using MiXCR and keeps one entry per CDR3 protein. The sample includes tens of thousands of distinct CDR3 sequences, 7% to 8% of them seen just once. An oligonucleotide containing a UMI was ligated to the 3' end of TCR cDNA. The clonotype was recovered from a female donor in good health. J is TRBJ2-5 and V is TRBV28, with 8 positions matching TRBD2. This chain's CDR3 is CATRGGQETQYF. The CDR3 region has the DNA TGTGCAACCCGGGGGGGACAAGAGACCCAGTACTTC.